The clone carrying this TCR beta chain showed up just once. The repertoire was sequenced with immunoSEQ multiplex PCR; TCRdb's copy has only in-frame clones and lacks some. The sample contains around 100,000 clones, approximately 85% of which appear only once. CDR1 and CDR2 (germline): MDHEN, SYDVKM. The J segment lost 7 bases and the V segment lost 6 bases, leaving 9 bases of the junction unmatched. The CDR3 loop spans 14 amino acids. The record originates from a study of T cell clones after liver transplantation. This sequence was found in a human donor who received a liver transplant. The chain recombines TRBV28 with TRBJ1-5, with TRBD1 identical over 7 bases. The specimen was CD4+ T cells from blood, collected before liver transplant. The CDR3 here is CASRDAGGGQPQHF. The DNA of the CDR3 is TGTGCCAGCAGAGACGCAGGGGGAGGACAGCCCCAGCATTTT.